Below are 14 T cell receptor beta chains sequenced from a single sample in a study of T cell changes during pregnancy in multiple sclerosis. Libraries were prepared by immunoSEQ multiplex PCR; TCRdb keeps only in-frame clonotypes and omits some of them. Of some 99,000 clones listed, around 90% were seen once; the top ten hold about 2%. The sequencing used peripheral blood, collected after pregnancy. Receptors originate from a female donor in good health, enrolled as a control in a pregnancy study.

This chain connects TRBV4-1 to TRBJ2-7, with 7 nucleotides matching TRBD1. The CDR3 consists of 14 residues. J gave up 3 bases and V 6 bases, and 8 bases lay outside the gene matches. Germline V gene data show CDR1 as MGHRA and CDR2 as YSYEKL. CDR3 protein: CASSLPGQSYEQYF. CDR3 coding DNA: TGCGCCAGCAGTCTTCCGGGACAGAGCTACGAGCAGTACTTC.

V usage is TRBV27 and J usage is TRBJ1-3; unclear D gene. Trimming took 2 bases from V and 0 from J, leaving 8 bases between them. The CDR3 length is 15 residues. Germline V gene sequence: CDR1 MNHEY, CDR2 SMNVEV (reference sequence). The CDR3 DNA reads TGTGCCAGCAGTTTAACGGAGGGCTCTGGAAACACCATATATTTT. Protein sequence: CASSLTEGSGNTIYF.

V and J are TRBV6-1 and TRBJ2-5; D is possibly TRBD2 (5 bases). The germline V gene encodes CDR1 MNHNS and CDR2 SASEGT. Trimming took off 5 bases at V and 6 bases at J, with 13 bases between the two ends. The CDR3 is 13 amino acids. The CDR3 loop is CASSSRGPQTQYF. The CDR3 region has the DNA TGTGCCAGCAGTTCCAGAGGGCCGCAGACCCAGTACTTC.

V usage is TRBV9 and J usage is TRBJ1-3; D is unresolved. The germline V gene has CDR1 SGDLS and CDR2 YYNGEE. The V end was cut by 0 bases, the J end by 0 bases, with 13 bases between. This CDR3 has 17 residues. The CDR3 nucleotides are TGTGCCAGCAGCGTAGGGTCCCGGTCCTACTCTGGAAACACCATATATTTT. Its protein product is CASSVGSRSYSGNTIYF. Using reference TRBV9 and TRBJ1-3 for the parts outside the CDR3, the full variable domain is DSGVTQTPKHLITATGQRVTLRCSPRSGDLSVYWYQQSLDQGLQFLIQYYNGEERAKGNILERFSAQQFPDLHSELNLSSLELGDSALYFCASSVGSRSYSGNTIYFGEGSWLTVV.

The CDR3 spells CASSPVGGASTEAFF. CDR3 nucleotides: TGTGCCAGCTCACCAGTCGGGGGGGCGAGCACTGAAGCTTTCTTT. The chain couples TRBV18 to TRBJ1-1; TRBD1 is a possible D gene (6 bases). Germline V lookup: CDR1 KGHSH, CDR2 LQKENI. The CDR3 is 15 amino acids. V dropped 2 bases and J dropped 4 bases, with 14 bases sitting between them.

The chain has TRBV7-9 and TRBJ2-1; 9 bases fit TRBD1. Germline-derived CDR1 and CDR2 are SEHNR and FQNEAQ (reference sequence). The CDR3 extends over 14 amino acids. V was clipped by 5 bases and J by 8 bases; unmatched bases: 7. This CDR3 is CASSPRDRDHEQFF. The CDR3 DNA is TGTGCCAGCAGCCCTAGGGACAGGGACCATGAGCAGTTCTTC.

The J gene is TRBJ2-5, the V gene TRBV11-2, with a tentative D call TRBD2 (5 bases). Germline values: CDR1 SGHAT, CDR2 FQNNGV. The CDR3 is 14 residues long. Trimming pared 1 base from V and 2 bases from J, leaving 8 bases between. The CDR3 DNA is TGTGCCAGCAGCTTAGGCGAGGGACAAGAGACCCAGTACTTC. This sequence encodes CASSLGEGQETQYF.

The chain links TRBV5-5 to TRBJ2-5; 7 nucleotides match TRBD1. The CDR3 sequence is 15 residues long. V gave up 4 bases and J gave up 3 bases; unmatched junction bases: 9. The germline V gene has CDR1 SGHKS and CDR2 YYEKEE (reference sequence). As DNA, the CDR3 is TGTGCCAGCAGCGCGCGACAGGGAGAGGAAGAGACCCAGTACTTC. This codes for CASSARQGEEETQYF.

The V and J genes are TRBV29-1 and TRBJ2-7; 12 nucleotides match TRBD2. The CDR3 totals 16 residues. Looked up from germline, CDR1 is SQVTM and CDR2 is ANQGSEA. V gave up 4 bases and J gave up 2 bases; unmatched junction bases: 9. DNA for the CDR3: TGCAGCGTTGTTCTAGCGGGAGGGCCCTCTGCCTACGAGCAGTACTTC. This translates into CSVVLAGGPSAYEQYF.

J is TRBJ1-2 and V is TRBV12-5; the D gene is possibly TRBD1 (6 bases). CDR1 is LGHNT and CDR2 is FRNRAP in the germline V gene. CDR3 length: 16 residues. The germline V and J ends were trimmed by 0 bases and 5 bases, with 16 bases remaining between them. The CDR3 DNA sequence: TGTGCTAGTGGTTTGGTCCACTACAGGGAGCGGTATGGCTACACCTTC. Its protein is CASGLVHYRERYGYTF.

The chain employs TRBV2 and TRBJ2-5; weak D call: TRBD1 (5 bases). V lost 6 bases and J 5 bases, leaving 13 bases between the germline ends. CDR1 is SNHLY and CDR2 is FYNNEI in the germline V gene. The length of the CDR3 is 13 residues. CDR3 sequence reads: CASSAGNWETQYF. The CDR3 bases are TGTGCCAGCAGCGCAGGGAACTGGGAGACCCAGTACTTC.

The J gene is TRBJ1-1, the V gene TRBV7-6, with TRBD1 matching 8 bases. CDR3 size: 18 residues. Looked up from germline, CDR1 is SGHVS and CDR2 is FNYEAQ. Trimming took 5 bases from V and 0 from J; bases not matched to a gene: 14. Written as DNA, the CDR3 is TGTGCCAGCAGCCCCCAGTACAGGGGGAACGCCATGAACACTGAAGCTTTCTTT. This translates into CASSPQYRGNAMNTEAFF.

This chain joins TRBV6-1 and TRBJ2-3; 8 bases map to TRBD1. The CDR3 has 14 amino acids. After removal of 4 bases from V and 4 bases from J, the junction contained 4 bases not matched to a gene. Germline CDR1 and CDR2: MNHNS and SASEGT. CDR3: CASSGGQVADTQYF. The CDR3 nucleotides are TGTGCCAGCAGTGGGGGACAGGTGGCAGATACGCAGTATTTT.

The chain couples TRBV5-6 to TRBJ2-1; 9 positions match TRBD2. The CDR3 runs 13 residues. The V gene end was trimmed by 4 bases and the J gene end by 8 bases; junction bases not matched to a gene: 4. CDR1 is SGHDT, CDR2 YYEEEE, per germline. CDR3 in DNA: TGTGCCAGCAGCGCGGGACTAGCATATGAGCAGTTCTTC. Amino acids: CASSAGLAYEQFF.